The sequence of this T cell receptor (beta chain) was determined in a study of cytomegalovirus exposure and HLA in healthy donors. Notes on the study in general: Sequencing depth across donors, presence/absence analyses assumed, was roughly uniform. Previously analyzed data showed that most TCR beta V segments were productive at a frequency of about 87% or about 30%.

CDR1 and CDR2 from the germline V gene are SGHDN and FVKESK. V lost 0 bases, J lost 8 bases, and 10 bases lay in between. The CDR3 runs to 13 residues. In its sample, this clone was seen a few times. The antigen remains unidentified. The PCR used 60 Vbeta and 13 Jbeta primers. Sequencing used immunoSEQ multiplex PCR; TCRdb keeps in-frame clones, though not all of them. Of 200,000 to 250,000 clones listed, about 75% are singletons. The V call is TRBV14, the J call TRBJ1-2, with D maybe TRBD1 (5 bases). The TCR originated in a young woman in good health and CMV-seronegative. Sequenced sample: PBMCs. Here the CDR3 DNA reads TGTGCCAGCAGCCAAGAAAGGGGTTGGGGCTACACCTTC. Encoded protein: CASSQERGWGYTF.